This TCR beta chain was profiled in a study of T cells in Graves' hyperthyroidism and ophthalmopathy. Study-level background: Peripheral blood sampling occurred at initial diagnosis, before any treatment. General observations from the study: In simple terms, a model built on 13 V-J features told ophthalmopathy apart from stable hyperthyroidism.

The CDR3 consists of 13 residues. V lost 1 base and J 2 bases, leaving 9 bases between the germline ends. Germline V lookup: CDR1 DFQATT, CDR2 SNEGSKA (reference sequence). Concerning this clonotype: Antigen: not known.

Exclusions: uncontrolled infection, other autoimmune disease, pregnancy, lactation. Diagnosing involved the use of clinical symptoms, serum thyroxine and TRAb, thyroid ultrasound and orbital computed tomography. The source material, RNA transcripts, was used to amplify TCR beta CDR3 regions. Using the HTBI primer set, a first-round RT-PCR was run on the TCR CDR3. TCRdb reprocessed the multiplex PCR reads via MiXCR and lists one record per CDR3 protein. The table lists about 610,000 distinct CDR3 sequences, over 12% of them singletons. What was sequenced was blood. This TCR was sampled from a woman aged 40 to 50 with Graves' ophthalmopathy. The chain joins TRBV20-1 to TRBJ2-7; D is undetermined. This chain's CDR3 is CSARAPEAYEQYF. DNA for the CDR3: TGCAGTGCTAGAGCGCCGGAAGCCTACGAGCAGTACTTC.